This T cell receptor (beta chain) came from a study of control samples from healthy donors and cancer patients. The CDR3 covers 12 residues. Germline CDR1 SGHAT, CDR2 FQNNGV. Between the trimmed V and J ends, which lost 4 bases and 8 bases, there was a span of 8 bases. The repertoire was sequenced with immunoSEQ multiplex PCR; TCRdb's copy has only in-frame clones and lacks some. There are 94,000 or so clones in the sample; approximately 84% occur only once, and over 30% lies in the top ten. The rearrangement uses TRBV11-2 and TRBJ1-4; D is unclear. Specimen: PBMCs. The receptor was isolated from a man in his 70s with lung cancer. The CDR3 sequence: CASSSAHEKLFF. In DNA, the CDR3 is TGTGCCAGCAGCTCCGCCCACGAAAAACTGTTTTTT.